This TCR beta chain was documented in a study of cytomegalovirus exposure and HLA in healthy donors. General study results and limits: In a later analysis, an Asian-associated ancestry cluster reportedly showed fewer N-insertions than the approximately 670-donor mean. Reports showed the classifier diagnosing cytomegalovirus status with high specificity and sensitivity. The authors later found HLA-associated TCR beta chains more clonally expanded than equally common others.

The CDR3 consists of 13 residues. The V gene's germline CDR1 is SGHTA and CDR2 FQGNSA. The germline V and J ends were trimmed by 4 bases and 9 bases, with 13 bases remaining between them. This PCR relied on a set of 60 Vbeta primers and 13 Jbeta primers. The data were produced by immunoSEQ multiplex PCR, yet TCRdb's version contains in-frame clones alone and is incomplete. Among about 200,000 clones listed, roughly three quarters were seen once. A note on this clone: Antigen specificity is unknown.

Each of the donors was a healthy bone marrow donor. The chain combines TRBV7-2 with TRBJ2-1; D not certain. The sample taken for sequencing was PBMCs. The TCR comes from a male donor in good health and CMV-seropositive. CDR3 coding DNA: TGTGCCAGCAGCTCGTCCACCCGCGCTGAGCAGTTCTTC. This gives the protein CASSSSTRAEQFF.